This T cell receptor (beta chain) was retrieved from a study of T cell responses to AZD1222 COVID-19 vaccine. V dropped 4 bases and J dropped 4 bases, with 8 bases sitting between them. This CDR3 is built from 13 residues. Germline V gene lookup returns CDR1 KGHSH and CDR2 LQKENI. Repertoires were generated with immunoSEQ multiplex PCR, while TCRdb's copy carries only in-frame clones and drops some. The sample lists about 140,000 clones, 92% occurring once. The specimen was peripheral blood, collected 28 days after the second AZD1222 dose. The receptor was isolated from an adult who received the AZD1222 COVID-19 vaccine. The chain uses TRBV18 and TRBJ2-1; D may be TRBD1 (6 bases). In DNA form, the CDR3 reads TGTGCCAGCTCACAGGACAGTTACAATGAGCAGTTCTTC. It is translated as CASSQDSYNEQFF.